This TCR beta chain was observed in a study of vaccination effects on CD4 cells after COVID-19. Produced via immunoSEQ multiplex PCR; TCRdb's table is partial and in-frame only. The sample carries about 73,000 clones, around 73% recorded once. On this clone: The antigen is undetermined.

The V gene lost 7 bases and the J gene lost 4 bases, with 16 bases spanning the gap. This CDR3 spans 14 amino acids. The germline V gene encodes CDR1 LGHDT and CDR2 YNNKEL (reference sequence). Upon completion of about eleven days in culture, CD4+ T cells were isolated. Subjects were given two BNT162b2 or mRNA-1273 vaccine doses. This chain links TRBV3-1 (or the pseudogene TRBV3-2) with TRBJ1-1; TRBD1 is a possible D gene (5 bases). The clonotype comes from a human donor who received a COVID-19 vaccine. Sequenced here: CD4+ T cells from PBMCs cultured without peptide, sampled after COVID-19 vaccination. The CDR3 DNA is TGTGCCAGCACCTATGGGGGATTTTCCACTGAAGCTTTCTTT. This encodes CASTYGGFSTEAFF.